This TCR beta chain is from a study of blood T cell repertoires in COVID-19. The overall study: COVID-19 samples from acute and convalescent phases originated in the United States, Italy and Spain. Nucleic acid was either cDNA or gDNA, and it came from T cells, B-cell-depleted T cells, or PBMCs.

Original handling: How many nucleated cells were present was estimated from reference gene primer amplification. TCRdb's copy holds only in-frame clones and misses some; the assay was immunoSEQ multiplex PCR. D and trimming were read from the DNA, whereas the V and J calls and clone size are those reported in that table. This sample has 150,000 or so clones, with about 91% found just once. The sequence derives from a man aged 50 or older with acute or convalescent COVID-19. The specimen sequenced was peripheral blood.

CDR3 region: CASSLRADNYGYTF. The CDR3 DNA reads TGCGCCAGCAGCCTGAGGGCGGACAACTATGGCTACACCTTC. J is TRBJ1-2 and V is TRBV5-1; D is unclear. V was trimmed by 4 bases and J by 2 bases, leaving 12 bases between them. CDR1 is SGHRS, CDR2 YFSETQ, per germline. This CDR3 is 14 amino acids long.